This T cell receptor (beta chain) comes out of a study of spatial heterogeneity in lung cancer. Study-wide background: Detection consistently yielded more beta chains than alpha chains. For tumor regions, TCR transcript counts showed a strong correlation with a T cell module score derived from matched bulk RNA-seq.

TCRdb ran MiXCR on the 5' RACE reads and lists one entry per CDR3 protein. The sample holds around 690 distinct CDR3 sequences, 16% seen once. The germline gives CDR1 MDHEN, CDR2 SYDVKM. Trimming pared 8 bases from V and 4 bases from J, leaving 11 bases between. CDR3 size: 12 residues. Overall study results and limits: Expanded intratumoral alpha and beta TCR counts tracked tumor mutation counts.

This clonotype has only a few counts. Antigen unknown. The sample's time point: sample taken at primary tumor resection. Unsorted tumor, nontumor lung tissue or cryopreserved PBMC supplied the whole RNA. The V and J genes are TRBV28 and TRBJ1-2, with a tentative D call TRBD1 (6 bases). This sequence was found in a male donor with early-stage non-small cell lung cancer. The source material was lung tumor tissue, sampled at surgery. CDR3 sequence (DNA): TGTGCCAGCCTTAGGGGGGGCTATGGCTACACCTTC. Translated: CASLRGGYGYTF.